The present T cell receptor (beta chain) was sequenced within a study of CD8 T cells in ankylosing spondylitis. Details on this clonotype: Its antigen is unidentified.

The CDR3 is 16 amino acids. V was shortened by 5 bases and J by 4 bases, with 20 bases between the two germline ends. With molecular barcodes, quantitative 5'-RACE was used to make the TCR beta libraries. TCRdb analysed the 5' RACE reads with MiXCR anew, one entry per CDR3 protein. The sample shows roughly 140,000 distinct CDR3 sequences, around 45% of them seen only once. Study-wide points: Reportedly, disease-linked clones are significantly enriched in ankylosing spondylitis patients' matched synovial fluid. Relatively rare in peripheral blood, disease-linked clones were also CD8+.

The sample comprised synovial fluid, either unsorted or a sorted T cell fraction (not recorded which). V and J are TRBV12-3 or TRBV12-4 and TRBJ2-5; D is unresolved. The sequence was collected from a male donor with ankylosing spondylitis. CDR3 sequence: CASSRSTYGLGETQYF. CDR3 bases: TGTGCCAGCAGTAGGTCTACATATGGGCTCGGAGAGACCCAGTACTTC.